This TCR beta chain was retrieved from a study of CD4 and CD8 cells across lung adenocarcinoma regions. Germline CDR1 is MNHEY and CDR2 is SVGAGI. CDR3 length: 16 residues. V lost 0 bases to trimming and J lost 4 bases, with 15 bases between them. TCRdb used MiXCR to reprocess the PCR reads, holding one entry per CDR3 protein. The table includes tens of thousands of distinct CDR3 sequences, 45% to 50% detected once. The sample taken for sequencing was CD8+ T cells from the center of a lung tumor. The genes are TRBV6-5 and TRBJ2-5, with D unresolved. This receptor was obtained from a male donor with lung adenocarcinoma. The CD4 and CD8 labels of this study may be unreliable. The CDR3 nucleotides read TGTGCCAGCAGTTACTCGGGATTCAGCGCCGTAGAGACCCAGTACTTC. This encodes CASSYSGFSAVETQYF.